Following are 31 T cell receptor beta chains from one sample sequenced in a study of breast tumors, draining lymph nodes, adjacent tissues. Via MiXCR, TCRdb re-called the multiplex PCR reads, giving one row per CDR3 protein. The data hold about 300,000 distinct CDR3 sequences, with 30% observed a single time. Samples came from axillary lymph nodes draining the breast cancer. Material: axillary lymph node tissue. Source of these receptors: a female donor with breast cancer. Some clones in this sample may be carry-over from other donors' samples.

This clonotype was seen more than once but under ten times. V gene TRBV11-3 combines with J gene TRBJ2-5; D could derive from TRBD1 or TRBD2 (5 bases each). Germline values: CDR1 SGHNT, CDR2 YENEEA. This CDR3 spans 15 amino acids. V lost 5 bases and J lost 3, with 16 bases in between. CDR3 DNA sequence: TGTGCCAGCAGCCTAGGGGCGCTAGCCGAAGAGACCCAGTACTTC. This codes for CASSLGALAEETQYF.

This clonotype was observed at least ten times. CDR3 nucleotides: TGTGCCAGTAGTACCTATAGGGGGGAGACCCAGTACTTC. It specifies CASSTYRGETQYF. J is TRBJ2-5 and V is TRBV19; D might be TRBD1 (6 bases). V was clipped by 4 bases and J by 5 bases, with 11 bases between them. This CDR3 is built from 13 residues. Germline CDR1 reads LNHDA; CDR2 reads SQIVND (reference sequence).

This clonotype was seen ten or more times. This chain connects TRBV5-6 to TRBJ1-2; D is undetermined. Trimming removed 3 bases at V and 8 bases at J, with 14 bases between. CDR1 is SGHDT and CDR2 is YYEEEE in the germline V gene. The CDR3 sequence is 13 residues long. Here the CDR3 reads CASSSIGVQGYTF. The CDR3 DNA reads as TGTGCCAGCAGCTCGATTGGAGTGCAGGGCTACACCTTC.

This clonotype was observed at least ten times. The CDR3 DNA is TGTGCCAGCAGTTACCGACAAGAGACCCAGTACTTC. Translated: CASSYRQETQYF. The J gene is TRBJ2-5, the V gene TRBV6-6; no firm D call. The CDR3 extends over 12 amino acids. V dropped 2 bases and J dropped 2 bases, with 3 bases sitting between them. Germline values: CDR1 MNHNY, CDR2 SVGAGI (reference sequence).

Many counts were recorded for this clonotype. The chain employs TRBV29-1 and TRBJ2-7; D gene ambiguous. V dropped 4 bases and J dropped 4 bases, with 8 bases sitting between them. The CDR3 length is 11 residues. Germline V gene lookup returns CDR1 SQVTM and CDR2 ANQGSEA. The CDR3 DNA sequence: TGCAGCGTTGTGACGAATTACGAGCAGTACTTC. Translating it yields CSVVTNYEQYF.

This clonotype came up many times. The chain links TRBV20-1 to TRBJ1-6, with TRBD1 identical over 7 bases. Germline assignment: CDR1 DFQATT and CDR2 SNEGSKA (reference sequence). The CDR3 has 14 amino acids. Trimming at V came to 6 bases and at J to 7 bases, leaving 9 bases not matched to a gene. CDR3 in amino acids: CSALGQLGNSPLHF. CDR3 nucleotide sequence: TGCAGTGCCCTGGGACAGTTGGGGAATTCACCCCTCCACTTT.

In this sample, this clonotype turned up many times. The chain joins TRBV29-1 to TRBJ2-3; D is unresolved. With 4 bases removed from V and 0 bases from J, the gap between germline ends came to 2 bases. CDR1 is SQVTM, CDR2 ANQGSEA, per germline. The CDR3 consists of 11 residues. The DNA of the CDR3 is TGCAGCGTTGGGAGCACAGATACGCAGTATTTT. Translating gives CSVGSTDTQYF.

The chain uses TRBV30 and TRBJ1-5, with 9 bases lining up with TRBD1. Germline CDR1 GTSNPN, CDR2 SVGIG (reference sequence). Unmatched junction bases numbered 7, after V lost 1 base and J lost 3 bases. This CDR3 spans 16 amino acids. CDR3 sequence reads: CAWSAGTGKANQPQHF. The CDR3, as DNA: TGTGCCTGGAGTGCAGGGACAGGGAAGGCCAATCAGCCCCAGCATTTT.

This chain joins TRBV7-2 and TRBJ2-4; D not certain. The CDR3 extends over 14 amino acids. Trimming shortened V by 0 bases and J by 0 bases, and 3 bases separated the two germline ends. CDR1 SGHTA and CDR2 FQGNSA come from the germline V gene. The CDR3 coding sequence is TGTGCCAGCAGCTTAGCGACAGCCAAAAACATTCAGTACTTC. The encoded protein is CASSLATAKNIQYF. Drawing the rest from reference TRBV7-2 and TRBJ2-4, the complete variable domain is GAGVSQSPSNKVTEKGKDVELRCDPISGHTALYWYRQSLGQGLEFLIYFQGNSAPDKSGLPSDRFSAERTGGSVSTLTIQRTQQEDSAVYLCASSLATAKNIQYFGAGTRLSVL.

This rearrangement joins TRBV6-6 to TRBJ2-7, with D hard to call. The CDR3 length is 11 residues. V was trimmed by 9 bases and J by 4 bases, leaving 10 bases between them. Germline lookup yields CDR1 MNHNY and CDR2 SVGAGI (reference sequence). The CDR3 nucleotides are TGTGCCAGTCGACGCCCTTACGAGCAGTACTTC. Its protein product is CASRRPYEQYF.

This clonotype was detected a few times. It may be a read error: a sequence one base away is much more abundant. The chain employs TRBV13 and TRBJ2-7; D perhaps matches TRBD2 (7 bases). V lost 4 bases, J lost 4 bases, and 14 bases lay in between. CDR1 and CDR2 (germline): PRHDT, FYEKMQ (reference sequence). The CDR3 length is 14 residues. The CDR3 DNA reads TGTGCCAGCAGCTGGCCTAGGGGGGGTTACGAGCAGTACTTC. Protein product: CASSWPRGGYEQYF. Variable domain in full (rest from reference TRBV13 and TRBJ2-7): AAGVIQSPRHLIKEKRETATLKCYPIPRHDTVYWYQQGPGQDPQFLISFYEKMQSDKGSIPDRFSAQQFSDYHSELNMSSLELGDSALYFCASSWPRGGYEQYFGPGTRLTVT.

Ten or more counts support this clonotype. The chain links TRBV7-2 to TRBJ2-6; perhaps TRBD2 as D (5 bases). Between the trimmed V and J ends, which lost 6 bases and 3 bases, there was a span of 6 bases. Germline CDR1 SGHTA, CDR2 FQGNSA. The CDR3 has 13 amino acids. CDR3 residues: CASSRGGANVLTF. CDR3 DNA: TGTGCCAGCAGTCGGGGTGGGGCCAACGTCCTGACTTTC.

Worth noting for this clonotype: This CDR3 fails to terminate in the conserved phenylalanine or tryptophan, so it likely reflects a read error. The chain recombines TRBV12-3 or TRBV12-4 with TRBJ2-5; 8 positions match TRBD1. The length of the CDR3 is 16 residues. After removal of 4 bases from V and 0 bases from J, the junction contained 7 bases not matched to a gene. The CDR3: CASSSPGGFYQETQYS. The CDR3 DNA follows: TGTGCCAGCAGTTCGCCAGGGGGCTTCTACCAAGAGACCCAGTACTCC.

This clonotype showed up many times. The chain recombines TRBV4-3 with TRBJ2-2; 8 positions match TRBD2. CDR3 length: 16 amino acids. Germline loops: CDR1 LGHNA, CDR2 YSLEER. V was clipped by 1 base and J by 7 bases; unmatched bases: 8. DNA of the CDR3: TGCGCCAGCAGCCAAGGTCCGGGAGGGCTCGGCGGGGAGCTGTTTTTT. As protein: CASSQGPGGLGGELFF.

About this clonotype itself: A single base separates this from a much larger clone, so it may be a read error. The chain carries TRBV4-1 and TRBJ1-3; D gene uncertain. Germline V CDR1 and CDR2: MGHRA, YSYEKL. CDR3 length: 16 amino acids. V was shortened by 4 bases and J by 1 base, with 14 bases between the two germline ends. CDR3 DNA: TGCGCCAGCAGCCGAGCGGTCCGAGAGTCTGGAAACACCATATATTTT. This codes for CASSRAVRESGNTIYF.

As concerns this clonotype: This may be a read error: a much more frequent sequence differs by one nucleotide. This chain joins TRBV6-1 and TRBJ2-3, with 10 nucleotides matching TRBD2. The CDR3 is 14 residues long. Trimming cost V 7 bases and J 9 bases; bases outside gene matches: 10. The germline CDR1 and CDR2 sequences are MNHNS and SASEGT. The CDR3 here is CASTPGPAGGTQYF. In DNA form, the CDR3 reads TGTGCCAGCACCCCGGGACCAGCGGGAGGGACGCAGTATTTT.

Concerning this clonotype itself: Being one base from a much bigger clone, this may be a read error. The genes are TRBV6-1 and TRBJ2-1; TRBD2 matches at 7 bases. The germline gives CDR1 MNHNS, CDR2 SASEGT. V lost 8 bases and J lost 5; bases outside the gene matches: 6. This CDR3 is built from 13 residues. CDR3 loop: CASGRDSHNEQFF. The CDR3 DNA follows: TGTGCCAGCGGGAGGGACTCTCACAATGAGCAGTTCTTC.

At least ten counts were recorded for this clonotype. The gene calls are TRBV7-2 and TRBJ2-2, with 9 bases lining up with TRBD2. The trim removed 1 base at V and 6 bases at J, leaving 3 bases unmatched. The CDR3 contains 15 residues. The V gene's germline CDR1 is SGHTA and CDR2 FQGNSA. The CDR3 DNA follows: TGTGCCAGCAGCTTAGTTTGGACTAGCGCCGGGGAGCTGTTTTTT. As protein: CASSLVWTSAGELFF.

This clonotype was found a few times. Just one base apart from a much larger clone, this may be a read error. The chain has TRBV11-3 and TRBJ2-5; 7 nucleotides align to TRBD2. From germline, CDR1 is SGHNT and CDR2 YENEEA. With V trimmed by 3 bases and J by 4 bases, 14 bases remained unmatched. This CDR3 comprises 17 residues. CDR3 nucleotide sequence: TGTGCCAGCAGCTTCTCCGGGACTACCGGGAGAGGAGAGACCCAGTACTTC. This translates into CASSFSGTTGRGETQYF. Based on the CDR3 plus reference TRBV11-3 and TRBJ2-5, the full variable domain is EAGVVQSPRYKIIEKKQPVAFWCNPISGHNTLYWYLQNLGQGPELLIRYENEEAVDDSQLPKDRFSAERLKGVDSTLKIQPAELGDSAVYLCASSFSGTTGRGETQYFGPGTRLLVL.

A note on this clonotype: A single base separates this from a much larger clone, so it may be a read error. This chain joins TRBV12-3 or TRBV12-4 and TRBJ1-2; no clear D. This CDR3 contains 13 residues. V lost 2 bases and J lost 4, with 8 bases in between. The CDR3 protein is CASSLSFLYGYTF. As DNA, the CDR3 is TGTGCCAGCAGTTTATCGTTCCTCTATGGCTACACCTTC.

As to this clonotype: A read error may explain this, as a much larger clone is one base away. The chain couples TRBV11-1 to TRBJ2-3; maybe TRBD1 (6 bases). The CDR3 contains 16 residues. V was shortened by 5 bases and J by 2 bases, with 17 bases between the two germline ends. Per germline, CDR1 SGHAT and CDR2 FQDESV (reference sequence). CDR3 sequence (DNA): TGTGCCAGCAGCCTCATTGTGGGGGACATCACAGATACGCAGTATTTT. Translating it yields CASSLIVGDITDTQYF.

This clonotype was detected only a few times. V usage is TRBV14 and J usage is TRBJ1-1; D might be TRBD1 (5 bases). CDR1 SGHDN and CDR2 FVKESK come from the germline V gene. V gave up 4 bases and J gave up 5 bases, with 11 bases separating them. The CDR3 extends over 13 amino acids. The CDR3 sequence is CASSRQGRTEAFF. CDR3 nucleotides: TGTGCCAGCAGCCGGCAGGGAAGGACTGAAGCTTTCTTT.

Many counts were recorded for this clonotype. The chain couples TRBV2 to TRBJ2-7; D is possibly TRBD2 (6 bases). V lost 4 bases to trimming and J lost 7 bases, with 11 bases between them. CDR3 length: 12 amino acids. Germline CDR1 SNHLY, CDR2 FYNNEI. CDR3 residues: CASSAGVGEQYF. In DNA form, the CDR3 reads TGTGCCAGCAGTGCGGGGGTGGGGGAGCAGTACTTC.

The chain is built from TRBV10-2 and TRBJ1-2; D unresolved. V lost 1 base, J lost 2 bases, and 11 bases lay in between. Germline CDR1 WSHSY, CDR2 SAAADI. CDR3 size: 15 residues. The CDR3 nucleotides read TGCGCCAGCAGTGAGTGGAGTACCACGAACTATGGCTACACCTTC. This codes for CASSEWSTTNYGYTF.

Details on this clonotype: Sequence at one end of the junction differs from germline and may be a read error. The V gene is TRBV28, the J gene TRBJ1-2; D unclear. The germline V gene has CDR1 MDHEN and CDR2 SYDVKM. This CDR3 contains 13 residues. CDR3: CASSPSAVYDYTF. CDR3 nucleotide sequence: TGTGCCAGCAGTCCATCGGCAGTCTATGACTACACCTTC.

This clonotype was picked up many times. This may be a read error, as it is one base from a much larger clone. This rearrangement joins TRBV20-1 to TRBJ2-5; D is tentatively TRBD1 or TRBD2 (5 bases each). The germline V gene encodes CDR1 DFQATT and CDR2 SNEGSKA (reference sequence). Trimming left V 0 bases short and J 7 bases short, with 27 bases between. The length of the CDR3 is 18 residues. CDR3 in DNA: TGCAGTGCTAGAGATCGAGGACTTAGCGCGAGATTTAGGGGGACCCAGTACTTC. This sequence encodes CSARDRGLSARFRGTQYF.

This clonotype was seen only a few times. The V call is TRBV6-2 or TRBV6-3, the J call TRBJ2-2; possible D gene TRBD2, 6 bases. Germline V gives CDR1 MNHEY, CDR2 SVGEGT. The CDR3 totals 15 residues. The germline V and J ends were trimmed by 7 bases and 2 bases, with 14 bases remaining between them. The CDR3 loop is CASNENAGNTGELFF. CDR3 DNA: TGTGCCAGCAACGAGAATGCGGGAAACACCGGGGAGCTGTTTTTT.

This clonotype was found once. A read error may produce the germline difference seen at one junction end. This rearrangement joins TRBV7-9 to TRBJ2-3, with D perhaps TRBD2 (6 bases). Germline assignment: CDR1 SEHNR and CDR2 FQNEAQ (reference sequence). The CDR3 is made up of 14 amino acids. DNA of the CDR3: TGTGCCTGGAGTCGGGCGGGGAGCACAGATAGGCAGTATTTT. It is translated as CAWSRAGSTDRQYF.

The V gene is TRBV7-9, the J gene TRBJ2-1; 7 positions agree with TRBD1. Germline V lookup: CDR1 SEHNR, CDR2 FQNEAQ (reference sequence). The CDR3 is made up of 14 amino acids. Trimming removed 5 bases from V and 5 bases from J; junction bases left unmatched: 6. The DNA for the CDR3 is TGTGCCAGCAGCCCCGGACAGGTCCACAATGAGCAGTTCTTC. Its translation is CASSPGQVHNEQFF.

In this sample, this clonotype turned up a few times. A single base separates this from a much larger clone, so it may be a read error. The genes are TRBV20-1 and TRBJ2-3; 7 nucleotides match TRBD2. V shed 0 bases, J shed 0 bases, and the junction held 15 bases outside the gene matches. Germline V gene data show CDR1 as DFQATT and CDR2 as SNEGSKA (reference sequence). The CDR3 has 19 residues. CDR3 in amino acids: CSARDPSPGPAGSTDTQYF. Here the CDR3 DNA reads TGCAGTGCTAGAGATCCCTCTCCGGGACCAGCGGGAAGCACAGATACGCAGTATTTT.

Note on this clonotype: A read error may be the cause here, since a much bigger clone is one base away. J is TRBJ2-2 and V is TRBV20-1; TRBD2 aligns across 9 bases. The CDR3 loop spans 15 amino acids. Germline CDR1 reads DFQATT; CDR2 reads SNEGSKA (reference sequence). Germline trimming cut 5 bases from V and 9 bases from J; bases unmatched to any gene: 13. The CDR3 here is CSAHISGRGGRELFF. In DNA, the CDR3 is TGCAGTGCTCATATTAGCGGGAGAGGAGGCCGGGAGCTGTTTTTT.